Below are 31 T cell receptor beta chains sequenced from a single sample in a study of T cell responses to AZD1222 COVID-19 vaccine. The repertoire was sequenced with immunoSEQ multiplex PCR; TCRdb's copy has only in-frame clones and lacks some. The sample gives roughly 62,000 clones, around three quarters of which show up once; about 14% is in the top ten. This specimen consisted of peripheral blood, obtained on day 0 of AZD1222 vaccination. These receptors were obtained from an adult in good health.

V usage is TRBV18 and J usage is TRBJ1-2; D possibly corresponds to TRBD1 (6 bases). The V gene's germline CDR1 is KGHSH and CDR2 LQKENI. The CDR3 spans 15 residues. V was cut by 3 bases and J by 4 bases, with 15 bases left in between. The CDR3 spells CASSPGPGDGYGYTF. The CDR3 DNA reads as TGTGCCAGCTCACCGGGTCCAGGGGACGGCTATGGCTACACCTTC.

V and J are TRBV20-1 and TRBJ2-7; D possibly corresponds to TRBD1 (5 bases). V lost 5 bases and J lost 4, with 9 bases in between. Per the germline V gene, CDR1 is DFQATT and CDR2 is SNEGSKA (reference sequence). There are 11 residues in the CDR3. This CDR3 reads CSALGQYEQYF. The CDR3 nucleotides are TGCAGTGCTCTAGGACAATACGAGCAGTACTTC.

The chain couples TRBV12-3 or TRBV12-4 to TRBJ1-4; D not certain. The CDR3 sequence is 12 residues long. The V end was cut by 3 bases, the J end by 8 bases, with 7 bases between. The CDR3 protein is CASSLVREKLFF. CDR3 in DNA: TGTGCCAGCAGTTTGGTTAGAGAAAAACTGTTTTTT.

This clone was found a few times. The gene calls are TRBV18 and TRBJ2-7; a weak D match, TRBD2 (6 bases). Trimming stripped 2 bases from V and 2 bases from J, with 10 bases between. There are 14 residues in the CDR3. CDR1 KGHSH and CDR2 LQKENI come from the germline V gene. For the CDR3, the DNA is TGTGCCAGCTCACCAAGGAGGGAAGCCTACGAGCAGTACTTC. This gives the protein CASSPRREAYEQYF.

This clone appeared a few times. CDR3 nucleotides: TGTGCCAGCAGCCGAGGACTAGCGGGGGACCAAGAGACCCAGTACTTC. This gives the protein CASSRGLAGDQETQYF. The V call is TRBV3-1 (or the pseudogene TRBV3-2), the J call TRBJ2-5, with 13 bases identical to TRBD2. Losses at the gene ends were 4 bases for V and 0 bases for J; bases not matched to a gene: 2. This CDR3 has 16 amino acids. The germline gives CDR1 LGHDT, CDR2 YNNKEL (reference sequence).

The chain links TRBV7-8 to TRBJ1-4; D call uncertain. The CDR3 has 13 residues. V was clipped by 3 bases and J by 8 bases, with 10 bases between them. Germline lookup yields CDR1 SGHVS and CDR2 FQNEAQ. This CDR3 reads CASSFGKREKLFF. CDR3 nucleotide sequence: TGTGCCAGCAGCTTTGGGAAGCGGGAAAAACTGTTTTTT.

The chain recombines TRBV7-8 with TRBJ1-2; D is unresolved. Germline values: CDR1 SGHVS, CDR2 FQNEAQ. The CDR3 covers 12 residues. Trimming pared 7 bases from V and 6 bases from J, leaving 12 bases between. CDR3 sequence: CASTRPRDGYTF. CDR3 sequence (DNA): TGTGCCAGCACCCGACCCCGGGATGGCTACACCTTC.

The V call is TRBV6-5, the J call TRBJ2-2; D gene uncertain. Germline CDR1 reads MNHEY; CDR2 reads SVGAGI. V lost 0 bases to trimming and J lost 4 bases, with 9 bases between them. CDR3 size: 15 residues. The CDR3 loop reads CASSYSPGSTGELFF. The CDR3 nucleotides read TGTGCCAGCAGTTACTCCCCAGGTAGCACCGGGGAGCTGTTTTTT.

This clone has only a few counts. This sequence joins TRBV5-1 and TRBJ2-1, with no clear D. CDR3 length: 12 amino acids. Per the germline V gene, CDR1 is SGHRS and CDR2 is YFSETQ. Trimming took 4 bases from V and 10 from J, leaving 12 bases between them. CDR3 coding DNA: TGCGCCAGCAGCGAAGGGCGCCTCGAGCAGTTCTTC. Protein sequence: CASSEGRLEQFF.

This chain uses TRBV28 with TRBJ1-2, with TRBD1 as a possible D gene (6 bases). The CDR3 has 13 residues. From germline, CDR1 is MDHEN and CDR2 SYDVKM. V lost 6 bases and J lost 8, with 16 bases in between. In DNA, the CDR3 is TGTGCCAGCAGCCCTGGGGGGGGGCGAGGCTACACCTTC. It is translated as CASSPGGGRGYTF.

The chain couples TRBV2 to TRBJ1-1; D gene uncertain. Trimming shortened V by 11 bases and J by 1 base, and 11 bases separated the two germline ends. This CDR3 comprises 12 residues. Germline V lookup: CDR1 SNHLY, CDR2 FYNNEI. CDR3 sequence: CARNEGNTEAFF. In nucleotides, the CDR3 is TGTGCCCGAAACGAGGGGAACACTGAAGCTTTCTTT.

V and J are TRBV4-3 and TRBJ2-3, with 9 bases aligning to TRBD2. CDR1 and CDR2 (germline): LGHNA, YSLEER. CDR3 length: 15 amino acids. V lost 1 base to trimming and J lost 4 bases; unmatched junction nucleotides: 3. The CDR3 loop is CASSQAASGADTQYF. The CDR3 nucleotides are TGCGCCAGCAGCCAAGCGGCTAGCGGGGCAGATACGCAGTATTTT.

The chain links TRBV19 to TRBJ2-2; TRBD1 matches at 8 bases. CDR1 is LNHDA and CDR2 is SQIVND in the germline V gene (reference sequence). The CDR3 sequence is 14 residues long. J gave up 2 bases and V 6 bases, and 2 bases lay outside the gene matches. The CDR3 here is CASSGTGNTGELFF. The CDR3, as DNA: TGTGCCAGTAGCGGGACAGGTAACACCGGGGAGCTGTTTTTT.

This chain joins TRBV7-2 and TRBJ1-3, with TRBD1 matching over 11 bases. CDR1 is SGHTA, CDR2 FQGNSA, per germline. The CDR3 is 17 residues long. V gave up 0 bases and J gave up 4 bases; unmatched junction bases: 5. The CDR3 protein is CASSLAGTGGVGNTIYF. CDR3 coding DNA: TGTGCCAGCAGCTTAGCGGGGACAGGGGGAGTAGGAAACACCATATATTTT.

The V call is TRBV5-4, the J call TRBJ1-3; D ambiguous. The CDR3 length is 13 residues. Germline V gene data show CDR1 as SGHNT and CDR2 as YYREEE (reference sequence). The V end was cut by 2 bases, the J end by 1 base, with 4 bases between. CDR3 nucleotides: TGTGCCAGCAGCTTAGGGTCTGGAAACACCATATATTTT. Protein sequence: CASSLGSGNTIYF.

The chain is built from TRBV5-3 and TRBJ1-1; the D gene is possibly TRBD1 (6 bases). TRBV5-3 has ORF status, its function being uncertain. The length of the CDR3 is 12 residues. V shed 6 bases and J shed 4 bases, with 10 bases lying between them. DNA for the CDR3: TGTGCCAGAACCTACAGGGTCACTGAAGCTTTCTTT. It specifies CARTYRVTEAFF.

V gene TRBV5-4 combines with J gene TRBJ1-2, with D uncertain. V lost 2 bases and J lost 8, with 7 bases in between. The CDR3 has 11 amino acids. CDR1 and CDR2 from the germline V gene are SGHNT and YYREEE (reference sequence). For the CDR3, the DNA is TGTGCCAGCAGCTTCTCCACCGGCTACACCTTC. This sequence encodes CASSFSTGYTF.

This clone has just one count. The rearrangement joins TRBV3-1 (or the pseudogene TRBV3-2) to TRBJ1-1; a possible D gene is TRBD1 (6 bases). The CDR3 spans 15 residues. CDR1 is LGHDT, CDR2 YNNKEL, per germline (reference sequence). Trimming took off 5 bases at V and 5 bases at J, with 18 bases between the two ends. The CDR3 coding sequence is TGTGCCAGCAGCTCCCTATGGGGGGCAGGTACTGAAGCTTTCTTT. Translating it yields CASSSLWGAGTEAFF.

This CDR3 is CAWRSGRKWNTEAFF. CDR3 DNA: TGTGCCTGGAGGTCCGGGCGAAAGTGGAACACTGAAGCTTTCTTT. The J gene is TRBJ1-1, the V gene TRBV30; D is uncertain. The CDR3 spans 15 residues. Trimming pared 3 bases from V and 1 base from J, leaving 15 bases between. CDR1 is GTSNPN and CDR2 is SVGIG in the germline V gene (reference sequence). The full variable domain, in which reference TRBV30 and TRBJ1-1 provide the parts outside the CDR3, is SQTIHQWPATLVQPVGSPLSLECTVEGTSNPNLYWYRQAAGRGLQLLFYSVGIGQISSEVPQNLSASRPQDRQFILSSKKLLLSDSGFYLCAWRSGRKWNTEAFFGQGTRLTVV.

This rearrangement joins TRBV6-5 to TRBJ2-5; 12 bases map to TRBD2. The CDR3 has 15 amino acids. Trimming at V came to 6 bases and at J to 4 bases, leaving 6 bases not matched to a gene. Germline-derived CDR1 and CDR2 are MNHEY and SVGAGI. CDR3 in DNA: TGTGCCAGCAGCCTAGCGGGGGGGATGGGAGAGACCCAGTACTTC. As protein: CASSLAGGMGETQYF.

The CDR3 bases are TGTGCCAGCAGCCAAGGGGAGGGCCGCCATTCACCCCTCCACTTT. Its protein product is CASSQGEGRHSPLHF. The genes are TRBV14 and TRBJ1-6; no firm D call. Trimming removed 1 base at V and 8 bases at J, with 12 bases between. Germline CDR1 SGHDN, CDR2 FVKESK. The CDR3 contains 15 residues.

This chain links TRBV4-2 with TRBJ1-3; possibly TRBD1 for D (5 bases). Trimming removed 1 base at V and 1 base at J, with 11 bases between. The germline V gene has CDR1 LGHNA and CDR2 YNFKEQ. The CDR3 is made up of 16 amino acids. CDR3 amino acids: CASSQGGALSGNTIYF. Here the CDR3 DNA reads TGTGCCAGCAGCCAAGGAGGGGCCCTTTCTGGAAACACCATATATTTT.

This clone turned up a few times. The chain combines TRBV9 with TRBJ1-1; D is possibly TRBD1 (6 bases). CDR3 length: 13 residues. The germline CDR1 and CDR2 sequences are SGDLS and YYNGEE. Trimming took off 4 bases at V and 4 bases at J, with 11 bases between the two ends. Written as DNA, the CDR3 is TGTGCCAGCAGCCCGGGGGGCTCCACTGAAGCTTTCTTT. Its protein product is CASSPGGSTEAFF.

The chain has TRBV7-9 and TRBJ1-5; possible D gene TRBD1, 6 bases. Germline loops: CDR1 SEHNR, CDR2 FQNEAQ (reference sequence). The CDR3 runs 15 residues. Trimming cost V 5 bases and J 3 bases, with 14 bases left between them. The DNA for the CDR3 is TGTGCCAGCAGCGCCCGGGGGGACACCAATCAGCCCCAGCATTTT. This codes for CASSARGDTNQPQHF.

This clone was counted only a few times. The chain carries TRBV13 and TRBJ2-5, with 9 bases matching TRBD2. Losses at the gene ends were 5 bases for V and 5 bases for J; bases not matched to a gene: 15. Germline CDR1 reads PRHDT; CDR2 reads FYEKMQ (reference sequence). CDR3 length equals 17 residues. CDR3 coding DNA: TGTGCCAGCAGCCTCTCCTTGAGTAGCGGGGGAAGGGAGACCCAGTACTTC. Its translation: CASSLSLSSGGRETQYF.

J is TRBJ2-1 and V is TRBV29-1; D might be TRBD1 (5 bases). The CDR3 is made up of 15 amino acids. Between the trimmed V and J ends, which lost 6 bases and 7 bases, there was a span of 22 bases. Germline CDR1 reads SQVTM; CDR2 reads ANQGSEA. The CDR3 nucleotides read TGCAGCGTAGCCTCCCGGCAGACAGTTAGGAATGAGCAGTTCTTC. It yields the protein CSVASRQTVRNEQFF.

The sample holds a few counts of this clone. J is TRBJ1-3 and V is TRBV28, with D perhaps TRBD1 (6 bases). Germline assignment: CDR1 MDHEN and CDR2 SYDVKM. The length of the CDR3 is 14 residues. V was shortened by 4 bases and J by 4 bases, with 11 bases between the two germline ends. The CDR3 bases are TGTGCCAGCAGTTCTAGGGGGGGAGGAAACACCATATATTTT. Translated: CASSSRGGGNTIYF.

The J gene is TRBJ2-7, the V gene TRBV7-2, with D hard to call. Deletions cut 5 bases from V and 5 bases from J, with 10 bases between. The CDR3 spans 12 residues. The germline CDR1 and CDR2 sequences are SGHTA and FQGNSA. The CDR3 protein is CASSLRIDEQYF. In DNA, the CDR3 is TGTGCCAGCAGCCTCAGGATCGACGAGCAGTACTTC.

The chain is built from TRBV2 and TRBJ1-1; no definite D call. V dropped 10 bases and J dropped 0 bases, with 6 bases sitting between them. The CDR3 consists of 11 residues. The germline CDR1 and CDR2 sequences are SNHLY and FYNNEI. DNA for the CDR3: TGTGCCAAAACGGTGAACACTGAAGCTTTCTTT. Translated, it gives CAKTVNTEAFF.

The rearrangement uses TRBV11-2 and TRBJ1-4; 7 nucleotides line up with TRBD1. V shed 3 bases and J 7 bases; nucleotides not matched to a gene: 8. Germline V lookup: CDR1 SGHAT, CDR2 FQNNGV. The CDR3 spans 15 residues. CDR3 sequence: CASSFYRGQSEKLFF. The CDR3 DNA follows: TGTGCCAGCAGCTTCTACAGGGGCCAGAGTGAAAAACTGTTTTTT.

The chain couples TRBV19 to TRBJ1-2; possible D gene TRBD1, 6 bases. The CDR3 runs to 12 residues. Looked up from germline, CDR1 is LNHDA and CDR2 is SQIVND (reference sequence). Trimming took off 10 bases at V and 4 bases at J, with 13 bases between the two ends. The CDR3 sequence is CATGQTSYGYTF. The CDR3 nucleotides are TGTGCCACCGGACAGACGAGCTATGGCTACACCTTC.